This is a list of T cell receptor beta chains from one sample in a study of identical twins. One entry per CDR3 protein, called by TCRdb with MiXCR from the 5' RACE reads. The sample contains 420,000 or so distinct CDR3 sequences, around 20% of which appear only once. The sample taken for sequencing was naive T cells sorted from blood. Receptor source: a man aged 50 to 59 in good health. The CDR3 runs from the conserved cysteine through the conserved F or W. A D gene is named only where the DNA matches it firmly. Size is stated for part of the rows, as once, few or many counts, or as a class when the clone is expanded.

CSARKTGRSYNEQFF	TGCAGTGCTAGAAAGACAGGGCGCTCCTACAATGAGCAGTTCTTC	TRBJ2-1	TRBV20-1	few	TRBD1
CSAIDHTGSPNTGELFF	TGCAGTGCTATCGATCACACAGGGTCTCCGAACACCGGGGAGCTGTTTTTT	TRBJ2-2	TRBV20-1	many	.
CASSLGPTHRGWDTIYF	TGTGCCAGCAGCTTAGGCCCGACCCATCGGGGTTGGGACACCATATATTTT	TRBJ1-3	TRBV13	few	.
CASSLTRSYNTEAFF	TGTGCCAGCAGTTTAACGAGAAGCTATAACACTGAAGCTTTCTTT	TRBJ1-1	TRBV27	.	.
CGSGVSYEQYF	TGTGGCAGCGGGGTCTCCTACGAGCAGTACTTC	TRBJ2-7	TRBV27	.	TRBD2
CSVPSLGREYF	TGCAGCGTTCCCTCTCTCGGCAGAGAGTACTTC	TRBJ2-4	TRBV29-1	.	.
CASSVTGGASYEQYF	TGCGCCAGCAGCGTTACAGGGGGGGCCTCCTACGAGCAGTACTTC	TRBJ2-7	TRBV5-1	.	.
CSARDPSSVEETQYF	TGCAGTGCTAGAGACCCCTCTAGCGTGGAAGAGACCCAGTACTTC	TRBJ2-5	TRBV20-1	few	.
CASSARLAGAPGDIQYF	TGTGCCAGCAGCGCCCGACTAGCGGGAGCCCCAGGGGACATTCAGTACTTC	TRBJ2-4	TRBV7-6	.	TRBD2
CAWSVLRGYSPLHF	TGTGCCTGGAGTGTACTAAGGGGGTACTCACCCCTCCACTTT	TRBJ1-6	TRBV30	.	.
CAISEPTGSGYTF	TGTGCCATCAGTGAGCCTACAGGGTCCGGCTACACCTTC	TRBJ1-2	TRBV10-3	.	.
CASSQDGRSFYNEQFF	TGTGCCAGCAGCCAAGATGGAAGGAGCTTCTACAATGAGCAGTTCTTC	TRBJ2-1	TRBV4-2	.	.
CASSPQGWNTEAFF	TGTGCCAGCAGCCCGCAGGGTTGGAACACTGAAGCTTTCTTT	TRBJ1-1	TRBV7-2	many	.
CASSVGVLENEQFF	TGTGCCAGCAGCGTAGGGGTCCTTGAGAATGAGCAGTTCTTC	TRBJ2-1	TRBV9	few	.
CSANRNGRNAYEQYF	TGCAGTGCTAACCGAAACGGGAGGAACGCCTACGAGCAGTACTTC	TRBJ2-7	TRBV20-1	once	TRBD2
CASSATAGVLEQYF	TGTGCCAGCAGCGCAACGGCGGGAGTCCTCGAGCAGTACTTC	TRBJ2-7	TRBV9	few	TRBD2
CAGGTYEQYF	TGTGCCGGAGGTACCTACGAGCAGTACTTC	TRBJ2-7	TRBV30	.	.
CASSELPSGGRYAQYF	TGTGCCAGCAGCGAACTACCTAGCGGGGGCCGGTACGCGCAGTACTTC	TRBJ2-7	TRBV4-2	.	TRBD2
CSVSGTSASHPDNEQFF	TGCAGCGTATCCGGGACTAGCGCGTCCCATCCCGACAATGAGCAGTTCTTC	TRBJ2-1	TRBV29-1	.	TRBD2
CASSLGSGYNEQFF	TGCGCCAGCAGCTTGGGTAGCGGCTACAATGAGCAGTTCTTC	TRBJ2-1	TRBV5-1	many	.
CASSWVGFNEQYF	TGTGCCAGCAGCTGGGTAGGGTTCAACGAGCAGTACTTC	TRBJ2-7	TRBV7-8	.	.
CASSLGTGSNQPQHF	TGCGCCAGCAGCTTGGGGACAGGGTCTAATCAGCCCCAGCATTTT	TRBJ1-5	TRBV5-1	few	TRBD1
CASSLGSGSHNEQFF	TGTGCCAGCAGCTTAGGGTCAGGCAGTCACAATGAGCAGTTCTTC	TRBJ2-1	TRBV7-3	.	.
CASTWASGTRGETQYF	TGTGCCAGCACTTGGGCTAGCGGGACCCGGGGAGAGACCCAGTACTTC	TRBJ2-5	TRBV28	.	TRBD2
CASSQGGSSGPFF	TGCGCCAGCAGCCAAGGCGGGTCTAGCGGCCCGTTCTTC	TRBJ2-1	TRBV4-1	few	TRBD2
CASSWDPNQPQHF	TGTGCCAGCAGTTGGGACCCGAATCAGCCCCAGCATTTT	TRBJ1-5	TRBV12-3/TRBV12-4	few	.
CASRRGTSGGQQYF	TGTGCCAGCAGACGAGGGACTAGCGGGGGGCAGCAGTACTTC	TRBJ2-7	TRBV6-1	many	TRBD2